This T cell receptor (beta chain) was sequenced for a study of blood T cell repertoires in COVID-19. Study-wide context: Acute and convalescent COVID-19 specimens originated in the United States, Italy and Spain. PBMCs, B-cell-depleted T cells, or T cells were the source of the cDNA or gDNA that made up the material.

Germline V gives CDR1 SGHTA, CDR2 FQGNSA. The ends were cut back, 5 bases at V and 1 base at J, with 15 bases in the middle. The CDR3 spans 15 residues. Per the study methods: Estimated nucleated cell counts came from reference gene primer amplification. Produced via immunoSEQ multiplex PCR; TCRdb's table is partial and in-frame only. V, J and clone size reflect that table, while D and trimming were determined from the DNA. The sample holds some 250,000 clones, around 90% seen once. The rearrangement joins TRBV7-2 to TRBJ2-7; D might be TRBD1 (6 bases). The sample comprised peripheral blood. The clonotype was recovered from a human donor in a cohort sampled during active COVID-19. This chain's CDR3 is CASSPRGIGSYEQYF. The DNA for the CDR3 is TGTGCCAGCAGCCCGAGGGGGATTGGGTCCTACGAGCAGTACTTC.